This TCR beta chain was profiled in a study of T-cell memory formation after mild COVID-19. With 6 bases removed from V and 2 bases from J, the gap between germline ends came to 14 bases. CDR3 size: 15 residues. CDR1 ENHRY and CDR2 SYGVKD come from the germline V gene. One entry per CDR3 protein results from TCRdb running MiXCR on the 5' RACE reads. The top ten hold roughly a fifth of the sample, which has about 390,000 distinct CDR3 sequences, 15% to 20% seen once. This clonotype was picked up a small number of times. The chain carries TRBV10-3 and TRBJ1-5; maybe TRBD1 (6 bases). The TCR sequence derives from a man younger than 35 who had mild COVID-19 (a few samples of this study predate the infection). Cell type and time point are not known. The sample comprised PBMCs or a T cell subset sorted from them (not recorded which). In DNA, the CDR3 is TGTGCCATCAGCAGGGGTAGGGAGGGCAATCAGCCCCAGCATTTT. Its protein product is CAISRGREGNQPQHF.